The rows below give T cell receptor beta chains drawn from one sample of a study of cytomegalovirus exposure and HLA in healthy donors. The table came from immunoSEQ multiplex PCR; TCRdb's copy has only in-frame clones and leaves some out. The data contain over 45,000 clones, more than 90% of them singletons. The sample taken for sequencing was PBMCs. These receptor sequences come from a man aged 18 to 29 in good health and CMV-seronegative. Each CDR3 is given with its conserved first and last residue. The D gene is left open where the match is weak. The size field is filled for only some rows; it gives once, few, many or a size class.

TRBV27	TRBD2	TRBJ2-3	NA	TGTGCCGTTAGTAGACTAGCAGGCACAGATACGCAGTATTTT	CAVSRLAGTDTQYF
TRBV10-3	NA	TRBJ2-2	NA	TGTGCTATCACAGGCCCCAACACCGGGGAGCTGTTTTTT	CAITGPNTGELFF
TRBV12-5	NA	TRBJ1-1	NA	TGTGCTAGTGGTTTGCAGAGGTCCACTGAAGCTTTCTTT	CASGLQRSTEAFF
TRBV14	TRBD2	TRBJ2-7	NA	TGTGCCAGCAGCCGCTCGGGGGGTGGTTACGAGCAGTACTTC	CASSRSGGGYEQYF
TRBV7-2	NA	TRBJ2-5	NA	TGTGCCAGCAGCTTAGTTCCGGCAGACATCCAGACCCAGTACTTC	CASSLVPADIQTQYF
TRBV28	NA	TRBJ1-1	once	TGTGCCAGCAGTTTAGGACTGACCACTGAAGCTTTCTTT	CASSLGLTTEAFF
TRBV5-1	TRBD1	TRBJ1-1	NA	TGCGCCAGCAGCTCGACAGGGGGCCGGGACACTGAAGCTTTCTTT	CASSSTGGRDTEAFF
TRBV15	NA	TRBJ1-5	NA	TGTGCCACCAGCAGAGATAAGGACAGCCCTAGCAATCAGCCCCAGCATTTT	CATSRDKDSPSNQPQHF
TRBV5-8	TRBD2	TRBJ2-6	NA	TGTGCCAGCAGCGGAGGGACTAGCGGGAATTCCAACGTCCTGACTTTC	CASSGGTSGNSNVLTF
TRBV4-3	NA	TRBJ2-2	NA	TGCGCCAGCAGCGCCTGGGGAGTAGCGGTCACCACCGGGGAGCTGTTTTTT	CASSAWGVAVTTGELFF
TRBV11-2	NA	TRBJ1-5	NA	TGTGCCAGCAGCCCCGCGGACAATCAGCCCCAGCATTTT	CASSPADNQPQHF
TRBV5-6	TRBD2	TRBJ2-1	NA	TGTGCCAGCAGCTCGCTGACTAGCGGGAACTACAATGAGCAGTTCTTC	CASSSLTSGNYNEQFF
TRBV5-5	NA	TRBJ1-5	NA	TGTGCCAGCAGCCTTATGACACATAGCAATCAGCCCCAGCATTTT	CASSLMTHSNQPQHF
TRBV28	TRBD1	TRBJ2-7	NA	TGTGCCAGCAGATCACAAGGGGGCATTGAGCAGTACTTC	CASRSQGGIEQYF
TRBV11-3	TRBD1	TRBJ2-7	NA	TGTGCCAGCAGCCCTGGACAGGGGAGTGGCGAGCAGTACTTC	CASSPGQGSGEQYF
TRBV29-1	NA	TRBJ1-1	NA	TGCAGCGCCCTACCCCAGGGTGACACTGAAGCTTTCTTT	CSALPQGDTEAFF
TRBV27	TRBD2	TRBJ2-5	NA	TGTGCCAGCAGAGGACTAGCGCAAGAGACCCAGTACTTC	CASRGLAQETQYF
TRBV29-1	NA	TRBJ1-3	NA	TGCAGCGTTTTTCTACAGCCTGGAAACACCATATATTTT	CSVFLQPGNTIYF
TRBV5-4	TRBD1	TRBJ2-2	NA	TGTGCCAGCAGCTCGGGACAGGGGTGGACCGGGGAGCTGTTTTTT	CASSSGQGWTGELFF
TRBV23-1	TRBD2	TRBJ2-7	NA	TGCGCCAGCAGTCAATCGAAGGGGGTCGGGACTAGCGACTCCTACGAGCAGTACTTC	CASSQSKGVGTSDSYEQYF
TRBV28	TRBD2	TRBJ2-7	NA	TGTGCCAGCAAGTCCACTAGCGGGAGTACCTCTTACGAGCAGTACTTC	CASKSTSGSTSYEQYF
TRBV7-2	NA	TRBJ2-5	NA	TGTGCCAGCAGCCCCCACCTTTCCTCGGGGGAGACCCAGTACTTC	CASSPHLSSGETQYF
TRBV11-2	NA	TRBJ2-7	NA	TGTGCCAGCAGCTTAGAGGCAGGGGCGTACGAGCAGTACTTC	CASSLEAGAYEQYF
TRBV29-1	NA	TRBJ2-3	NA	TGCAGCGTTGAAGATTGGGGGCCCCCAGATACGCAGTATTTT	CSVEDWGPPDTQYF
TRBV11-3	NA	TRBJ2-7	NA	TGTGCCAGCAGCTTAGATCGTATAGTCTCCGCCTACGAGCAGTACTTC	CASSLDRIVSAYEQYF
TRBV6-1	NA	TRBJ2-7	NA	TGTGCCAGCAGTGAACCTCCAGGGTTAGAGCAGTACTTC	CASSEPPGLEQYF
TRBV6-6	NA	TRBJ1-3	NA	TGTGCCAGCAGGCCAGGGGCTGGAAACACCATATATTTT	CASRPGAGNTIYF
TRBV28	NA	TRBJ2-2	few	TGTGCCAGCAGTTTATACAGCTTAGGCACCGGGGAGCTGTTTTTT	CASSLYSLGTGELFF
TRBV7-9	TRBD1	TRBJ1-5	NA	TGTGCCAGCAGCGAAGAGGGGACAGACAATCAGCCCCAGCATTTT	CASSEEGTDNQPQHF
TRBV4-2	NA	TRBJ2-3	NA	TGTGCCAGCAGCCAAGACTTTTATACGCAGTATTTT	CASSQDFYTQYF
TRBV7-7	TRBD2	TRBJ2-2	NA	TGTGCTAGCAGCTTAGGAGCTTTTGCGGGAGTCGGGACCGGGGAGCTGTTTTTT	CASSLGAFAGVGTGELFF
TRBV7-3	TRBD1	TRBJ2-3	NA	TGTGCCAGCAGCTCGACAGGGGACACAGATACGCAGTATTTT	CASSSTGDTDTQYF
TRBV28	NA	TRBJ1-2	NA	TGTGCCAGCAGAGATCAGGGGCTCTATGGCTACACCTTC	CASRDQGLYGYTF
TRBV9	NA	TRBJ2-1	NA	TGTGCCAGCAGCGCCCTGACTCGGAGCTCCTACAATGAGCAGTTCTTC	CASSALTRSSYNEQFF
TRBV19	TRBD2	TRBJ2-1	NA	TGTGCCACGCAAAGCGGGAGGGCCGGGAATGAGCAGTTCTTC	CATQSGRAGNEQFF
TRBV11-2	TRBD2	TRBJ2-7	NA	TGTGCCAGCAGCTCACTAGCGGGAGGCTCCGAGCAGTACTTC	CASSSLAGGSEQYF
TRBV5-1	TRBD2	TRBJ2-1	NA	TGCGCCAGCAGCTTGGGGGGACTAGCGGGGCACAATGAGCAGTTCTTC	CASSLGGLAGHNEQFF
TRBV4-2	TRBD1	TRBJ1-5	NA	TGTGCCAGCAGCCAAGGGGGACAGACTAGCAATCAGCCCCAGCATTTT	CASSQGGQTSNQPQHF
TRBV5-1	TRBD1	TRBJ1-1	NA	TGCGCCAGCAGCGGGGACAGTAAAGCTTTCTTT	CASSGDSKAFF